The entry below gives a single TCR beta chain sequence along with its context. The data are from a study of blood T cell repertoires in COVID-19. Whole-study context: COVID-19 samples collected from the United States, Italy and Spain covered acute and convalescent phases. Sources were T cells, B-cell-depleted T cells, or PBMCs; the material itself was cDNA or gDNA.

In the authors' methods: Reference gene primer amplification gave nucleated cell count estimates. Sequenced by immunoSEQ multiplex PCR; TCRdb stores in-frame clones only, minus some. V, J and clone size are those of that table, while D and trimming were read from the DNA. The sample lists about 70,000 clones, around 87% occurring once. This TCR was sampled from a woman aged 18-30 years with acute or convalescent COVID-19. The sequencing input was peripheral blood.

CDR3 protein: CATSDMGQNRFF. The CDR3 nucleotides are TGTGCCACCAGTGATATGGGCCAGAATCGGTTCTTC. The chain is built from TRBV24-1 and TRBJ2-1, with no clear D. Trimming stripped 3 bases from V and 15 bases from J, with 14 bases between. The CDR3 has 12 amino acids. Germline V gene lookup returns CDR1 KGHDR and CDR2 SFDVKD.